These 28 T cell receptor beta chains were all obtained from the same sample, sequenced in a study of blood T cells in healthy people across ages. With a J-beta primer mix and a sample-barcoded 5' primer, a second PCR ran roughly 7 to 11 cycles. MiXCR was run by TCRdb on the 5' RACE reads, yielding one entry per CDR3 protein. The top ten clones hold about 20% of a sample with about a million distinct CDR3 sequences, roughly half of them seen once. The sequencing sample was made of blood. Receptor source: an older woman in good health.

The chain couples TRBV28 to TRBJ2-5; possibly TRBD2 for D (6 bases). V was trimmed by 6 bases and J by 5 bases, leaving 19 bases between them. In germline, CDR1 is MDHEN, CDR2 SYDVKM. The CDR3 runs 15 residues. The CDR3 spells CASRARRGGRETQYF. For the CDR3, the DNA is TGTGCCAGCAGGGCGAGGAGGGGAGGAAGGGAGACCCAGTACTTC.

The chain has TRBV14 and TRBJ2-1; 10 bases align to TRBD2. CDR1 SGHDN and CDR2 FVKESK come from the germline V gene. Trimming took 4 bases from V and 8 from J; bases not matched to a gene: 8. This CDR3 has 15 amino acids. The CDR3 sequence is CASSPPGLASHEQFF. Here the CDR3 DNA reads TGTGCCAGCAGCCCACCGGGACTAGCGAGCCATGAGCAGTTCTTC.

The sample holds a few counts of this clonotype. The genes are TRBV6-5 and TRBJ2-7; 9 bases line up with TRBD2. This CDR3 has 16 residues. The germline V gene encodes CDR1 MNHEY and CDR2 SVGAGI. J gave up 2 bases and V 5 bases, and 10 bases lay outside the gene matches. The CDR3 nucleotides are TGTGCCAGCAGTACCCATAGCGGGAGTTGGGCCTACGAGCAGTACTTC. Protein: CASSTHSGSWAYEQYF.

This clonotype was counted once. The genes are TRBV6-5 and TRBJ2-5, with 13 bases matching TRBD2. The CDR3 sequence is 17 residues long. V lost 3 bases to trimming and J lost 11 bases; unmatched junction nucleotides: 15. Germline values: CDR1 MNHEY, CDR2 SVGAGI. The CDR3 DNA is TGTGCCAGCAGTTATGGGACTAGCGGGATTTCCTACAATGAGCAGTACTTC. Translation gives CASSYGTSGISYNEQYF.

This CDR3 reads CASSLQGVHYEQYF. Here the CDR3 DNA reads TGTGCCAGCTCACTTCAGGGAGTTCATTACGAGCAGTACTTC. V is TRBV18 and J is TRBJ2-5; either TRBD1 or TRBD2 may supply D (5 bases each). The assigned J gene may be wrong: the sequence end matches TRBJ2-7 better. Germline loops: CDR1 KGHSH, CDR2 LQKENI. The CDR3 consists of 14 residues.

The rearrangement joins TRBV29-1 to TRBJ1-1; 7 bases agree with TRBD1. V gave up 7 bases and J gave up 5 bases; unmatched junction bases: 7. CDR3 length: 12 amino acids. Germline-derived CDR1 and CDR2 are SQVTM and ANQGSEA. Written as DNA, the CDR3 is TGCAGCGCTGGGCCAGGGGGGACTGAAGCTTTCTTT. It translates to CSAGPGGTEAFF.

A note on this clonotype: Its ends do not fully match the called genes, so a read error is possible. The chain recombines TRBV18 with TRBJ2-1, with D perhaps TRBD2 (6 bases). Germline CDR1 is KGHSH and CDR2 is LQKENI. This CDR3 is 15 amino acids long. CDR3: CASSPRAGPYNEQFF. The CDR3 coding sequence is TGCGCCAGCTCACCACGAGCGGGTCCCTACAATGAGCAGTTCTTC.

V gene TRBV27 combines with J gene TRBJ2-3; tentative D call: TRBD2 (5 bases). V lost 2 bases, J lost 5 bases, and 14 bases lay in between. This CDR3 comprises 15 residues. The germline CDR1 and CDR2 sequences are MNHEY and SMNVEV (reference sequence). This CDR3 is CASSLNGGSGDTQYF. CDR3 coding DNA: TGTGCCAGCAGTTTAAACGGCGGGTCCGGAGATACGCAGTATTTT.

This chain links TRBV4-1 with TRBJ2-7, with D maybe TRBD1 (6 bases). Germline lookup yields CDR1 MGHRA and CDR2 YSYEKL. The CDR3 is made up of 14 amino acids. V lost 3 bases to trimming and J lost 2 bases, with 11 bases between them. The CDR3 DNA is TGCGCCAGCAGCCATGTCAGGGGAACCTACGAGCAGTACTTC. This encodes CASSHVRGTYEQYF.

This chain uses TRBV18 with TRBJ2-5; 7 positions match TRBD2. The V gene end was trimmed by 3 bases and the J gene end by 4 bases; junction bases not matched to a gene: 5. This CDR3 contains 14 residues. CDR1 and CDR2 (germline): KGHSH, LQKENI. The CDR3 loop reads CASSPGLDAETQYF. For the CDR3, the DNA is TGTGCCAGCTCACCTGGACTAGACGCAGAGACCCAGTACTTC.

This clonotype was counted only a few times. The chain carries TRBV10-3 and TRBJ1-5, with D possibly TRBD1 on 6 matching bases. The V gene lost 1 base and the J gene lost 0 bases, with 13 bases spanning the gap. This CDR3 contains 17 residues. From germline, CDR1 is ENHRY and CDR2 SYGVKD. The CDR3 DNA sequence: TGTGCCATCAGTGAGTTACAGGGACCTTATAGCAATCAGCCCCAGCATTTT. It yields the protein CAISELQGPYSNQPQHF.

This clonotype was detected only a few times. This chain joins TRBV5-1 and TRBJ2-6; D assignment may be TRBD1 or TRBD2 (6 bases each). Germline CDR1 is SGHRS and CDR2 is YFSETQ. V lost 5 bases and J 4 bases, leaving 19 bases between the germline ends. The CDR3 covers 17 residues. The CDR3 nucleotides are TGCGCCAGCAGTGGGGGGCGCCCTGATTCCGGGGCCAACGTCCTGACTTTC. This encodes CASSGGRPDSGANVLTF. The full variable domain, completed using reference TRBV5-1 and TRBJ2-6, is KAGVTQTPRYLIKTRGQQVTLSCSPISGHRSVSWYQQTPGQGLQFLFEYFSETQRNKGNFPGRFSGRQFSNSRSEMNVSTLELGDSALYLCASSGGRPDSGANVLTFGAGSRLTVL.

This clonotype appeared a few times. V and J are TRBV12-3 or TRBV12-4 and TRBJ2-7; unclear D gene. The CDR3 is 15 amino acids. The germline V and J ends were trimmed by 0 bases and 3 bases, with 12 bases remaining between them. CDR3 coding DNA: TGTGCCAGCAGTTTAGCGCCAAAGGGTAGCTACGAGCAGTACTTC. Translation: CASSLAPKGSYEQYF.

The CDR3 DNA follows: TGTGCCAGCAGCTTTGTACGGAAATACAATGAGCAGTTCTTC. Encoded protein: CASSFVRKYNEQFF. The chain uses TRBV7-2 and TRBJ2-1; unclear D gene. CDR3 length: 14 amino acids. CDR1 is SGHTA and CDR2 is FQGNSA in the germline V gene. V lost 3 bases and J lost 4, with 10 bases in between.

This clonotype was seen more than once but under ten times. This chain uses TRBV4-2 with TRBJ2-5; D call uncertain. CDR1 is LGHNA, CDR2 YNFKEQ, per germline. The CDR3 loop spans 14 amino acids. V lost 4 bases and J 2 bases, leaving 11 bases between the germline ends. CDR3 protein: CASSRQIVQETQYF. In DNA, the CDR3 is TGTGCCAGCAGCCGTCAGATAGTTCAAGAGACCCAGTACTTC.

The chain joins TRBV5-5 to TRBJ1-5; possible D gene TRBD1, 5 bases. With 2 bases removed from V and 5 bases from J, the gap between germline ends came to 11 bases. The germline CDR1 and CDR2 sequences are SGHKS and YYEKEE (reference sequence). The CDR3 spans 14 residues. The CDR3 sequence: CASSFFGADQPQHF. The CDR3, as DNA: TGTGCCAGCAGCTTTTTTGGGGCCGATCAGCCCCAGCATTTT. Variable domain in full (rest from reference TRBV5-5 and TRBJ1-5): DAGVTQSPTHLIKTRGQQVTLRCSPISGHKSVSWYQQVLGQGPQFIFQYYEKEERGRGNFPDRFSARQFPNYSSELNVNALLLGDSALYLCASSFFGADQPQHFGDGTRLSIL.

This clonotype was seen only once. The J gene is TRBJ2-5, the V gene TRBV5-5; possible D gene TRBD2, 6 bases. CDR3 length equals 16 residues. In germline, CDR1 is SGHKS, CDR2 YYEKEE (reference sequence). Trimming removed 3 bases from V and 5 bases from J, with 20 bases in between. CDR3 sequence (DNA): TGTGCCAGCAGCTCGGGGACTGCAACCCAATGGGAGACCCAGTACTTC. Protein: CASSSGTATQWETQYF.

The chain employs TRBV6-6 and TRBJ1-5; 7 bases align to TRBD1. Trimming removed 7 bases from V and 2 bases from J; junction bases left unmatched: 5. Germline values: CDR1 MNHNY, CDR2 SVGAGI (reference sequence). This CDR3 is built from 14 residues. DNA for the CDR3: TGTGCCAGCACCATCGACAGGGGCAATCAGCCCCAGCATTTT. Amino acids: CASTIDRGNQPQHF.

The chain uses TRBV9 and TRBJ2-5; 12 bases align to TRBD2. CDR3 size: 18 residues. The ends lost 0 bases at V and 2 bases at J; junction bases unmatched: 8. Germline CDR1 is SGDLS and CDR2 is YYNGEE. The CDR3 nucleotides are TGTGCCAGCAGCGTAGCGACTAGCGGGAGCCCGGGGCAAGAGACCCAGTACTTC. It encodes CASSVATSGSPGQETQYF.

The chain links TRBV7-8 to TRBJ2-7; D not resolved. V lost 2 bases to trimming and J lost 3 bases, with 17 bases between them. The CDR3 loop spans 16 amino acids. Germline-derived CDR1 and CDR2 are SGHVS and FQNEAQ. CDR3 DNA sequence: TGTGCCAGCAGCTTAACAAGAACAAGGACGGACTACGAGCAGTACTTC. This translates into CASSLTRTRTDYEQYF.

The chain couples TRBV20-1 to TRBJ1-2, with 10 bases lining up with TRBD1. This CDR3 spans 15 amino acids. Per germline, CDR1 DFQATT and CDR2 SNEGSKA (reference sequence). V gave up 3 bases and J gave up 6 bases; unmatched junction bases: 10. The CDR3 spells CSASPLTGGSDGYTF. For the CDR3, the DNA is TGCAGTGCTAGCCCTCTGACAGGGGGCTCGGATGGCTACACCTTC.

A word on this clonotype: One end of the junction fails to match germline, which may point to a read error. The chain uses TRBV12-3 or TRBV12-4 and TRBJ2-2, with 10 bases lining up with TRBD2. There are 16 residues in the CDR3. The CDR3 region is CASRPEAGGDTGELFF. The CDR3 region has the DNA TGTGCCAGCAGACCCGAAGCGGGAGGGGACACCGGCGAGCTGTTTTTT.

The chain links TRBV29-1 to TRBJ1-2; maybe TRBD1 (6 bases). The V end lost 7 bases, the J end lost 4 bases, and 25 bases lay between the germline ends. Germline V gives CDR1 SQVTM, CDR2 ANQGSEA. This CDR3 region has 16 residues. CDR3 residues: CSASGGAAEDFYGYTF. CDR3 sequence (DNA): TGCAGCGCGAGCGGGGGCGCGGCGGAGGACTTCTATGGCTACACCTTC.

About this clonotype itself: Sequence at one end of the junction differs from germline and may be a read error. The chain carries TRBV28 and TRBJ2-5; TRBD1 matches 12 bases. CDR1 is MDHEN and CDR2 is SYDVKM in the germline V gene. The CDR3 contains 20 residues. The CDR3 loop reads CAGSLSKAPGQGASQETQYF. The DNA of the CDR3 is TGTGCCGGCAGTTTATCCAAAGCTCCGGGACAGGGGGCGAGCCAAGAGACCCAGTACTTC.

The chain has TRBV28 and TRBJ2-5; TRBD2 agrees at 12 bases. The J call may be incorrect, as the DNA end agrees better with TRBJ2-7. CDR1 is MDHEN and CDR2 is SYDVKM in the germline V gene. The CDR3 loop spans 15 amino acids. CDR3 nucleotides: TGTGCCAGCAGTTCTCTAGCGGGAGGGGCACACGAGCAGTACTTC. Protein sequence: CASSSLAGGAHEQYF.

This clonotype showed up just a few times. The V gene is TRBV5-5, the J gene TRBJ2-1; the D is unclear. There are 18 residues in the CDR3. Germline V CDR1 and CDR2: SGHKS, YYEKEE (reference sequence). V lost 5 bases and J lost 0, with 21 bases in between. CDR3 in amino acids: CASSQTPPLGSSYNEQFF. DNA for the CDR3: TGTGCCAGCAGTCAAACCCCTCCATTGGGAAGCTCCTACAATGAGCAGTTCTTC.

The genes are TRBV11-3 and TRBJ2-5; D remains ambiguous. There are 14 residues in the CDR3. The germline gives CDR1 SGHNT, CDR2 YENEEA. Trimming left V 4 bases short and J 5 bases short, with 14 bases between. The CDR3 loop reads CASSSAELEETQYF. The CDR3 nucleotides read TGTGCCAGCAGCTCTGCGGAGTTGGAGGAGACCCAGTACTTC.

This rearrangement joins TRBV9 to TRBJ2-1; 7 bases align to TRBD2. The CDR3 sequence is 15 residues long. Trimming took 4 bases from V and 3 from J; bases not matched to a gene: 7. Germline values: CDR1 SGDLS, CDR2 YYNGEE. The CDR3 coding sequence is TGTGCCAGCAGCCTGCAGCGGGACCTCTACAATGAGCAGTTCTTC. Translation gives CASSLQRDLYNEQFF.